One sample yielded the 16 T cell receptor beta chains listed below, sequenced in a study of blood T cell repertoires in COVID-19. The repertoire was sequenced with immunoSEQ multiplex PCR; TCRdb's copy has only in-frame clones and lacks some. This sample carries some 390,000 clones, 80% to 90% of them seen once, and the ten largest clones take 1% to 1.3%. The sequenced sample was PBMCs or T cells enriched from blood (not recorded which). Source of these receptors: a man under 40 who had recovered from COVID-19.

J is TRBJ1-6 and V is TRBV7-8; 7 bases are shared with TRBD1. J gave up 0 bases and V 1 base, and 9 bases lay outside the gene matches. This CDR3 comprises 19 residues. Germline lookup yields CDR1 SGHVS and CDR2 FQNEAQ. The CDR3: CASSLVVTGRASYNSPLHF. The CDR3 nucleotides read TGTGCCAGCAGCTTAGTTGTGACAGGGAGAGCCTCCTATAATTCACCCCTCCACTTT.

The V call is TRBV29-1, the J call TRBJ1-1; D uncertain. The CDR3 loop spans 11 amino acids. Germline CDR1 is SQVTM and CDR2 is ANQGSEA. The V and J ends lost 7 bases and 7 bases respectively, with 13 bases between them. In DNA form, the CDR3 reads TGCAGCGGGAGCAGCGCTTTTGAAGCTTTCTTT. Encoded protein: CSGSSAFEAFF.

The CDR3 here is CASRGGRDGYGYTF. For the CDR3, the DNA is TGTGCCAGCAGGGGAGGCAGGGACGGCTATGGCTACACCTTC. The chain combines TRBV6-5 with TRBJ1-2; D possibly corresponds to TRBD1 (5 bases). The length of the CDR3 is 14 residues. V was trimmed by 6 bases and J by 4 bases, leaving 15 bases between them. The V gene's germline CDR1 is MNHEY and CDR2 SVGAGI.

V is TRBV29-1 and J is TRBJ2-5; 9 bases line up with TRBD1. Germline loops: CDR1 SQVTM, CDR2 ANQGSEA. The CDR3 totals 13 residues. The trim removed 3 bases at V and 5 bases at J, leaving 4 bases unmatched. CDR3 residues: CSVEGQGTETQYF. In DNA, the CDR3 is TGCAGCGTTGAGGGACAGGGCACGGAGACCCAGTACTTC. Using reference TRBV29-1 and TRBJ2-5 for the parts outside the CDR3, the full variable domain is SAVISQKPSRDICQRGTSLTIQCQVDSQVTMMFWYRQQPGQSLTLIATANQGSEATYESGFVIDKFPISRPNLTFSTLTVSNMSPEDSSIYLCSVEGQGTETQYFGPGTRLLVL.

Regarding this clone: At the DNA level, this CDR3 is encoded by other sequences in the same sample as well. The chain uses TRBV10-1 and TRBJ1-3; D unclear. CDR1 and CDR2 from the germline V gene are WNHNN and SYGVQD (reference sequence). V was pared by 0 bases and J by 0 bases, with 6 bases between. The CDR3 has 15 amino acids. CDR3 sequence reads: CASSESSGSGNTIYF. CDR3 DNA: TGCGCCAGCAGTGAGTCGAGTGGCTCTGGAAACACCATATATTTT.

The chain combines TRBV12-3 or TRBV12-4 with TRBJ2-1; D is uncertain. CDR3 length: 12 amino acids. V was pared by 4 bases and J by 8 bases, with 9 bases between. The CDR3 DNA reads TGTGCCAGCAGTTCCCCTCTCTATGAGCAGTTCTTC. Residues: CASSSPLYEQFF.

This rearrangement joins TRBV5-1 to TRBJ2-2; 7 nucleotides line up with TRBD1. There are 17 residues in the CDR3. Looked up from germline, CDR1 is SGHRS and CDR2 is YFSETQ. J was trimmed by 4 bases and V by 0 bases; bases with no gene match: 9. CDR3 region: CASSLGSGTDITGELFF. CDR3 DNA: TGCGCCAGCAGCTTGGGGTCCGGGACAGATATCACCGGGGAGCTGTTTTTT.

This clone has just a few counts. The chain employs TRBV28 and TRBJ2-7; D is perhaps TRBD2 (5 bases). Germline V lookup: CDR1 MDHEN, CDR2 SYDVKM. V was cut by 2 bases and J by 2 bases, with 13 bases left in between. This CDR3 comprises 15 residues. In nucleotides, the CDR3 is TGTGCCAGCAGTTTAAGCAGACCCGGGGCCTACGAGCAGTACTTC. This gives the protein CASSLSRPGAYEQYF.

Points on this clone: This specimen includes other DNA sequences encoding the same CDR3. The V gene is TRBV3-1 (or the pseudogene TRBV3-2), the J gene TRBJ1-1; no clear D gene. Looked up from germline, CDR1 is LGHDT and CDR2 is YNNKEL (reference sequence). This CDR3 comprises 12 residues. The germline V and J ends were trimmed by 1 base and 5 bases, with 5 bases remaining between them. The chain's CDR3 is CASSQASTEAFF. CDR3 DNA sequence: TGTGCCAGCAGCCAAGCGAGTACTGAAGCTTTCTTT.

CDR3 coding DNA: TGTGCCAGTGTCTTCTCAACAGGGCATGGCTACACCTTC. It translates to CASVFSTGHGYTF. The chain joins TRBV19 to TRBJ1-2, with D maybe TRBD1 (6 bases). CDR3 size: 13 residues. Trimming took off 8 bases at V and 6 bases at J, with 16 bases between the two ends. Germline CDR1 and CDR2: LNHDA and SQIVND (reference sequence).

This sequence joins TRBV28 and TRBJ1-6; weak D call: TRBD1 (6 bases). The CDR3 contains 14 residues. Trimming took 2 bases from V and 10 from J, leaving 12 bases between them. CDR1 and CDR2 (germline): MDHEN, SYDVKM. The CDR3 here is CASSLNRASSPLHF. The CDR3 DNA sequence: TGTGCCAGCAGTTTAAACAGGGCTTCGTCACCCCTCCACTTT.

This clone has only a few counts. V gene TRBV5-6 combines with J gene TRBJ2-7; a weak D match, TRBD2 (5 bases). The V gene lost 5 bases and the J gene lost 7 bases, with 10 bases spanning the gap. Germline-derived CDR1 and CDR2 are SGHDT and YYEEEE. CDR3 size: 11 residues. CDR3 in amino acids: CASSRRREQYF. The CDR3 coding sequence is TGTGCCAGCAGTCGAAGGAGGGAGCAGTACTTC.

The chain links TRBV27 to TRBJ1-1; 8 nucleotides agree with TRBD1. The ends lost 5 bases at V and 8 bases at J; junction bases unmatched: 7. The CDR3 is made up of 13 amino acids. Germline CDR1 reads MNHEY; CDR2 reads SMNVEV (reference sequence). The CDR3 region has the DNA TGTGCCAGCAGTCTCACCAGGGGGCGCGAAGCTTTCTTT. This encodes CASSLTRGREAFF.

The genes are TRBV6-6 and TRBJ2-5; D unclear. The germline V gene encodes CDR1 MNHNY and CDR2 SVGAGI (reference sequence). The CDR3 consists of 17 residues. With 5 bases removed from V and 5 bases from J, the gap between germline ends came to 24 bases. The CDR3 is CASSPPPQASKRETQYF. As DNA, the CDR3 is TGTGCCAGCAGTCCCCCCCCGCAGGCTTCGAAAAGGGAGACCCAGTACTTC.

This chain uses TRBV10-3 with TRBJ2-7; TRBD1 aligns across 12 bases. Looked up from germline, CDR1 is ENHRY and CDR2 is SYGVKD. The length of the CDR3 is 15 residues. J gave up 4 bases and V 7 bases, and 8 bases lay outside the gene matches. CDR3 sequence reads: CAIKPGTGGLYEQYF. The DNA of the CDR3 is TGTGCCATCAAACCCGGGACAGGGGGCTTATACGAGCAGTACTTC.

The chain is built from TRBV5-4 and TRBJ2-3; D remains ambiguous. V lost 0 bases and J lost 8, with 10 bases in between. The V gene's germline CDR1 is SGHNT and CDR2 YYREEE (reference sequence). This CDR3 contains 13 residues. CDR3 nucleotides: TGTGCCAGCAGCTTGGAAGCATTTGGTACGCAGTATTTT. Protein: CASSLEAFGTQYF.